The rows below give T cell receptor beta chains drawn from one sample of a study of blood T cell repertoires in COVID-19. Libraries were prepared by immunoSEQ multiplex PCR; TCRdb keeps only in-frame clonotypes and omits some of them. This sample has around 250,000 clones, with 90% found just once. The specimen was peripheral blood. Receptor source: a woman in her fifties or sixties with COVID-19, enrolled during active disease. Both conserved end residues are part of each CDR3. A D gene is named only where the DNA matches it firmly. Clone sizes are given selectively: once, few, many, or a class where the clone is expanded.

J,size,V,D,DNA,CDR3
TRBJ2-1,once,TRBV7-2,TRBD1,TGTGCCAGCAGCTTAGCAGGGGGCAATTACAATGAGCAGTTCTTC,CASSLAGGNYNEQFF
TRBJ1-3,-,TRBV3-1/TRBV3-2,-,TGTGCCAGCAGCCAAGATCAGGGCGTCTCTGGAAACACCATATATTTT,CASSQDQGVSGNTIYF
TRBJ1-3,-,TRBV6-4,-,TGTGCCAGCAGCGAGGACTCTGGAAACACCATATATTTT,CASSEDSGNTIYF
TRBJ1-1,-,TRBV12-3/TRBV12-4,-,TGTGCCAGCAGTTTAGGCAACCTCGCGAAGGCTTTCTTT,CASSLGNLAKAFF
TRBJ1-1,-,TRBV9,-,TGTGCCAGCAGCGCCCCGGAAGGCAGGCCAACCGGGAGAAACACTGAAGCTTTCTTT,CASSAPEGRPTGRNTEAFF
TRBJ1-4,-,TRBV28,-,TGTGCCAGCAATCCCCCGGGTGGGGGGGCCGCTAATGAAAAACTGTTTTTT,CASNPPGGGAANEKLFF
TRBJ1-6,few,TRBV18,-,TGTGCCAGCTCACAAACAGGGAACCCTAATTCACCCCTCCACTTT,CASSQTGNPNSPLHF
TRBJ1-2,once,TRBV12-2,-,TGTGCAAGTAGAAGGCAGGAATATGGCTACACCTTC,CASRRQEYGYTF
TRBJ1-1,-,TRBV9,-,TGTGCCAGCAGCGTAGGGGAGGTAAACACTGAAGCTTTCTTT,CASSVGEVNTEAFF
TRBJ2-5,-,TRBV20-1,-,TGCAGTGCTAGAACTGCTACCCAGTACTTC,CSARTATQYF
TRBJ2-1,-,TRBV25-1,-,TGTGCCAGCAGTGGGTTTGGGACTCTGGTTGGTAATGAGCAGTTCTTC,CASSGFGTLVGNEQFF
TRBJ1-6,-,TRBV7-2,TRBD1,TGTGCCAGCCAGGGGGTACGCAATTCACCCCTCCACTTT,CASQGVRNSPLHF
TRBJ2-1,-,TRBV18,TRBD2,TGTGCCAGCTCACCACCAAAATACGGGGGGGCATTCAATGAGCAGTTCTTC,CASSPPKYGGAFNEQFF
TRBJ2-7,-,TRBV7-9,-,TGTGCCAGCAGCTTAGGGCCAGGGAGGATTGTGTCGGACGAGCAGTACTTC,CASSLGPGRIVSDEQYF
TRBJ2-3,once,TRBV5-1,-,TGCGCCAGCAGCGAAGGGCCGACAGGAGCCGGCCCAGATACGCAGTATTTT,CASSEGPTGAGPDTQYF
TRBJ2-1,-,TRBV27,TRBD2,TGTGCCAGCAGTTTTGGACTAGCGGGGAACAATGAGCAGTTCTTC,CASSFGLAGNNEQFF
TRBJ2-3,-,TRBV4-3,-,TGCGCCAGCAGCACCCGGGACACAGATACGCAGTATTTT,CASSTRDTDTQYF
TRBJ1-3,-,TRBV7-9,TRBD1,TGTGCCAGCAGCTTCCCGACAGGGCTTTTACTGGAAAACACCATATATTTT,CASSFPTGLLLENTIYF
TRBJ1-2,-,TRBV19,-,TGTGCCAGTAGTATAGGAAGAAACAGAAAGGTTTCCTATGGCTACACCTTC,CASSIGRNRKVSYGYTF
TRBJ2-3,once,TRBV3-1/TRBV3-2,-,TGTGCCAGCAGCCAAAGGGGTCCGAACACAGATACGCAGTATTTT,CASSQRGPNTDTQYF